The 17 T cell receptor beta chains in this list originate from one sample, sequenced in a study of T cell changes during pregnancy in multiple sclerosis. Only in-frame clones appear in the TCRdb table, and some are missing; sequencing was by immunoSEQ multiplex PCR. The data contain 70,000 to 95,000 clones, approximately 90% of them singletons. The source was peripheral blood, collected before pregnancy. These receptor sequences come from a female donor with multiple sclerosis, enrolled in a pregnancy study.

The DNA of the CDR3 is TGCAGCGTTGAAGATCCAGGAGAGACCCAGTACTTC. It translates to CSVEDPGETQYF. The rearrangement uses TRBV29-1 and TRBJ2-5; D remains ambiguous. CDR1 SQVTM and CDR2 ANQGSEA come from the germline V gene. The CDR3 has 12 residues. V shed 0 bases and J shed 4 bases, with 6 bases lying between them.

The rearrangement joins TRBV7-3 to TRBJ2-1; D gene unclear. The CDR3 loop spans 12 amino acids. Between the trimmed V and J ends, which lost 5 bases and 6 bases, there was a span of 8 bases. Germline V gives CDR1 SGHTA, CDR2 FQGTGA. The CDR3 DNA sequence: TGTGCCAGCAGCCTAAACTTCAATGAGCAGTTCTTC. This sequence encodes CASSLNFNEQFF.

Only a few counts were recorded for this clone. The chain has TRBV29-1 and TRBJ1-1; D is ambiguous. The germline V gene encodes CDR1 SQVTM and CDR2 ANQGSEA. CDR3 length: 13 residues. V was trimmed by 4 bases and J by 4 bases, leaving 13 bases between them. The CDR3 loop is CSVGEGGGTEAFF. DNA for the CDR3: TGCAGCGTTGGGGAGGGAGGAGGCACTGAAGCTTTCTTT.

Only one count was recorded for this clone. The chain links TRBV19 to TRBJ1-1; D perhaps matches TRBD1 (5 bases). The CDR3 sequence is 18 residues long. The V and J ends lost 1 base and 1 base respectively, with 19 bases between them. Germline CDR1 and CDR2: LNHDA and SQIVND (reference sequence). The CDR3 region has the DNA TGTGCCAGTAGTATAGGCCCCTTAGGCCCAGGGAAGAACACTGAAGCTTTCTTT. This gives the protein CASSIGPLGPGKNTEAFF. Based on the CDR3 plus reference TRBV19 and TRBJ1-1, the full variable domain is DGGITQSPKYLFRKEGQNVTLSCEQNLNHDAMYWYRQDPGQGLRLIYYSQIVNDFQKGDIAEGYSVSREKKESFPLTVTSAQKNPTAFYLCASSIGPLGPGKNTEAFFGQGTRLTVV.

V is TRBV30 and J is TRBJ1-5; a possible D gene is TRBD1 (5 bases). The CDR3 is 14 amino acids. V lost 5 bases, J lost 6 bases, and 17 bases lay in between. From germline, CDR1 is GTSNPN and CDR2 SVGIG (reference sequence). CDR3 DNA: TGTGCCTGGGACTTATCCGGGGGTGGTCAGCCCCAGCATTTT. Translated: CAWDLSGGGQPQHF. Filled out from reference TRBV30 and TRBJ1-5, the complete variable domain reads SQTIHQWPATLVQPVGSPLSLECTVEGTSNPNLYWYRQAAGRGLQLLFYSVGIGQISSEVPQNLSASRPQDRQFILSSKKLLLSDSGFYLCAWDLSGGGQPQHFGDGTRLSIL.

The chain combines TRBV9 with TRBJ2-1; D is perhaps TRBD1 (5 bases). The germline gives CDR1 SGDLS, CDR2 YYNGEE. The CDR3 has 14 residues. The germline V and J ends were trimmed by 4 bases and 4 bases, with 12 bases remaining between them. The DNA of the CDR3 is TGTGCCAGCAGCTTATCCCAGGGTTACAATGAGCAGTTCTTC. Its translation is CASSLSQGYNEQFF.

This clone has just a few counts. The gene calls are TRBV11-2 and TRBJ1-2; D gene uncertain. The germline V gene has CDR1 SGHAT and CDR2 FQNNGV. With 5 bases removed from V and 8 bases from J, the gap between germline ends came to 15 bases. CDR3 length: 13 residues. This CDR3 is CASSPARRRGYTF. CDR3 sequence (DNA): TGTGCCAGCAGCCCCGCCCGCCGTAGAGGCTACACCTTC.

The J gene is TRBJ2-5, the V gene TRBV5-4; 15 nucleotides match TRBD2. V lost 3 bases, J lost 0 bases, and 12 bases stayed unmatched. This CDR3 contains 20 residues. CDR1 SGHNT and CDR2 YYREEE come from the germline V gene (reference sequence). The CDR3 DNA sequence: TGTGCCAGCAGCTCCTTAAGGACTAGCGGGGGGGATATGTACCAAGAGACCCAGTACTTC. Encoded protein: CASSSLRTSGGDMYQETQYF.

This clone showed up just once. The rearrangement links TRBV6-1 to TRBJ1-5; the D gene is possibly TRBD1 (6 bases). The V and J ends lost 0 bases and 7 bases respectively, with 19 bases between them. CDR3 length: 17 residues. Germline CDR1 MNHNS, CDR2 SASEGT. The DNA for the CDR3 is TGTGCCAGCAGTGAAGCTCTGCATGCTAGGGGGAACCAGCCCCAGCATTTT. As protein: CASSEALHARGNQPQHF.

This chain connects TRBV11-2 to TRBJ2-3; TRBD1 matches at 7 bases. With V trimmed by 2 bases and J by 0 bases, 2 bases remained unmatched. Germline values: CDR1 SGHAT, CDR2 FQNNGV. CDR3 length: 15 residues. DNA for the CDR3: TGTGCCAGCAGCTTATGGGACAGCAGCACAGATACGCAGTATTTT. It yields the protein CASSLWDSSTDTQYF. Complete variable domain (other parts from reference TRBV11-2 and TRBJ2-3): EAGVAQSPRYKIIEKRQSVAFWCNPISGHATLYWYQQILGQGPKLLIQFQNNGVVDDSQLPKDRFSAERLKGVDSTLKIQPAKLEDSAVYLCASSLWDSSTDTQYFGPGTRLTVL.

This chain connects TRBV13 to TRBJ2-5; 8 bases line up with TRBD1. Trimming at V came to 5 bases and at J to 1 base, leaving 6 bases not matched to a gene. Germline V CDR1 and CDR2: PRHDT, FYEKMQ (reference sequence). This CDR3 is built from 15 residues. DNA for the CDR3: TGTGCCAGCAGCCTCCGGACAGGGAGCCAAGAGACCCAGTACTTC. Translated: CASSLRTGSQETQYF.

The CDR3 protein is CASSYWVAGGGETQYF. CDR3 bases: TGTGCCAGCAGTTACTGGGTAGCGGGGGGAGGGGAGACCCAGTACTTC. The V gene is TRBV6-6, the J gene TRBJ2-5; TRBD2 agrees at 10 bases. CDR3 size: 16 residues. Germline V gives CDR1 MNHNY, CDR2 SVGAGI (reference sequence). J gave up 5 bases and V 1 base, and 7 bases lay outside the gene matches.

V usage is TRBV5-6 and J usage is TRBJ2-7; a possible D gene is TRBD2 (5 bases). The germline gives CDR1 SGHDT, CDR2 YYEEEE. CDR3 length equals 14 residues. Between the trimmed V and J ends, which lost 0 bases and 3 bases, there was a span of 10 bases. CDR3 in amino acids: CASSLGLKNYEQYF. The CDR3 bases are TGTGCCAGCAGCTTGGGACTAAAGAACTACGAGCAGTACTTC.

As to this clone: Other DNA sequences in the same sample also yield this CDR3. The chain uses TRBV5-1 and TRBJ2-1, with TRBD2 matching over 9 bases. The CDR3 consists of 17 residues. Trimming took 0 bases from V and 0 from J; bases not matched to a gene: 4. Per the germline V gene, CDR1 is SGHRS and CDR2 is YFSETQ. The CDR3 nucleotides are TGCGCCAGCAGCTTGGGGCTAGCGGGAAGCTCCTACAATGAGCAGTTCTTC. Translation: CASSLGLAGSSYNEQFF.

The chain is built from TRBV7-3 and TRBJ2-3; 14 positions agree with TRBD2. This CDR3 region has 16 residues. The V gene's germline CDR1 is SGHTA and CDR2 FQGTGA. V trimming: 4 bases; J trimming: 3 bases; junction bases outside the gene matches: 3. The CDR3 nucleotides are TGTGCCAGCAGCTCACGGACTAGCGGGGGGACAGATACGCAGTATTTT. Protein: CASSSRTSGGTDTQYF.

The chain employs TRBV27 and TRBJ1-2, with D possibly being TRBD1 (5 bases). This CDR3 is 14 amino acids long. The germline gives CDR1 MNHEY, CDR2 SMNVEV (reference sequence). V dropped 3 bases and J dropped 7 bases, with 15 bases sitting between them. This CDR3 is CASSFGGGALGYTF. CDR3 DNA: TGTGCCAGCAGTTTTGGGGGAGGGGCCCTTGGCTACACCTTC.

This chain uses TRBV9 with TRBJ1-1; D perhaps matches TRBD1 (6 bases). This CDR3 region has 15 residues. Per the germline V gene, CDR1 is SGDLS and CDR2 is YYNGEE. V shed 4 bases and J shed 1 base, with 14 bases lying between them. The chain's CDR3 is CASSTRQDGNTEAFF. The CDR3 DNA reads TGTGCCAGCAGCACCAGACAGGATGGGAACACTGAAGCTTTCTTT.